This T cell receptor beta chain was sequenced during a study of cytomegalovirus exposure and HLA in healthy donors (dated 2017 in TCRdb). For context, the study as a whole: According to an earlier analysis of 587 of the donors, roughly 180 million T cells yielded 100 million or so unique TCR beta sequences and approximately 300 Gb of sequence data. Typing coverage differed by locus: A, B, C, DRB1 and DQB1 were typed in roughly 620-630 donors, DQA1 in roughly 510, DPA1 in approximately 600, and DPB1 in roughly 450. Besides the first cohort of 666 subjects, a separate validation cohort made up of roughly 120 different subjects was used. In the later analysis, no new phenotypic data were used to find candidate immune exposures; instead, reliance was placed on TCR beta sequences and their occurrence across donors. All discovery cohort repertoires had been generated on a single sequencing platform. High-throughput TCR immunosequencing, statistical association of individual TCRs with disease status, and machine learning were combined to predict cytomegalovirus infection status. Roughly five DR-DQ haplotypes were treated as single units for association and clustering because of strong linkage in the cohort. The genetic ancestry cluster associated with self-reported Caucasian donors included 80% to 90% of the approximately 400 genotyped donors. Donor age, sex, ethnicity and CMV serostatus were collected together with the repertoire data. Across under 500 genotyped donors of the cohort, an average of about 220,000 unique TCR beta nucleotide sequences per donor were sequenced, and roughly a sixth of those sequences were non-productive. A later genetic analysis took genome-wide SNP genotypes for 398 of the 666 donors and used that subset as a discovery cohort. In an earlier analysis of about 590 of the donors, high-throughput TCR beta sequencing was used to judge whether each TCR beta V gene segment behaved as functional or pseudogenic. HLA typing covered class I and class II loci at four-digit resolution. In a later analysis, previously published TCR beta repertoires from 550 to 750 donors were re-analyzed and high-resolution HLA genotyping was added so that TCR occurrence patterns could be studied. The study was designed to test whether signatures of past pathogen exposure could be identified by cataloging public T cell receptors. An early release covering about 600 HLA-typed donors comprised roughly 300 gigabases of sequencing data and around 86 million unique TCR sequences. The study profiled the T cell repertoires of some 610 subjects by immunosequencing and related them to cytomegalovirus serostatus.

The library was produced with the immunoSEQ multiplex PCR assay. A mixture of 60 forward primers for TCR Vbeta segments and 13 reverse primers for TCR Jbeta segments was used in the multiplex PCR. The CDR3 region of rearranged TCR beta genes was amplified from genomic DNA by a multiplex PCR assay. Amplified TCR beta libraries were sequenced as 87-base-pair reads on the Illumina HiSeq System. The authors processed their data as follows. In a later analysis, tens of millions of unique TCR beta chains were counted across the 666 repertoires, and about 10 million of these chains were shared by at least two donors. To remove PCR and sequencing errors, raw reads were error-corrected and collapsed into unique sequences using a nearest-neighbor algorithm that merged closely related sequences. V, D and J gene segments were assigned by aligning CDR3 sequences to IMGT reference sequences. For a sequence to be retained, at least a six-nucleotide match to both a V gene segment and a J gene segment was required. Rearrangements were classified as productive when the CDR3 lacked stop codons and remained in frame with V and J, and all other rearrangements were classified as non-productive. CDR3 was defined by IMGT convention, running from the second conserved V-encoded cysteine to the conserved J-encoded phenylalanine. The earlier analysis of roughly 590 of the donors excluded any sequence lacking an unambiguous match to a single V gene segment. In an earlier analysis of several hundred of the donors, V segments were called functional above 56.7% productive rearrangements and were called segregating when the between-donor standard deviation exceeded 5%. To diagnose cytomegalovirus status from the catalog of TCR beta chain sequences, a statistical classification framework was built. V and J gene assignment, in a later analysis, came from comparing TCR nucleotide sequences with IMGT/GENE-DB human TR gene sequences. A later analysis assigned CDR3 sequences and most-parsimonious VDJ recombination scenarios with the TCRdist pipeline. In a later analysis, every TCR beta chain was defined by the combination of its CDR3 amino acid sequence and its V-gene family, and reads without a unique V-gene family were dropped. In a later analysis, 450 to 600 highly shared, low-generation-probability nucleotide sequences were removed to address suspected cross-contamination and a sequencing artifact. A later analysis calculated a clonal expansion index for each public chain from normalized within-repertoire ranks of inferred template counts. In a later analysis, generation probabilities were computed with a VDJ recombination model fitted to out-of-frame rearrangements, and the resulting probabilities were checked against IGoR. A later analysis scored TCR-TCR, TCR-HLA and TCR-CMV co-occurrence with hypergeometric tests, applying a repertoire-size bias correction to TCR pairs. False discovery rates were estimated in a later analysis by permuting HLA or CMV assignments 20 times. In a later analysis, co-occurring TCRs were grouped using DBSCAN, and TCRdist sequence similarity was added for clustering within HLA-allele-positive subsets. For co-occurrence clustering, repertoires with fewer than 30,000 or more than 120,000 public chains were excluded, along with five repertoires with anomalous nucleotide sharing. TCRdb provides this immuneACCESS table in a form limited to in-frame rearrangements. Some clones are lacking; in checked studies, under half of them reflect an unresolved V gene, and why the rest are absent is not known. That table furnishes V, J and clone size, whereas the DNA furnished D and trimming. Across this sample there are some 140,000 clones, with roughly three quarters seen only once. The ten largest clones take up 2.2% of the sample.

Broader findings and caveats from the paper: Sequencing depth was assumed to be roughly uniform across donors in the presence/absence analyses, though that assumption may not hold. A further reported finding was that TCR beta sequences accurately predicted the HLA-A and HLA-B alleles for most subjects in the first cohort. The study listed 150 to 200 TCR beta chains as associated with cytomegalovirus. When HLA alleles, especially DR and DQ, strongly co-occurred, attributing TCR associations to individual alleles was difficult. In both the original and validation cohorts, the classifier was reported to diagnose cytomegalovirus status with high specificity and sensitivity. Compared with the roughly 700-donor mean, donors in an Asian-associated ancestry cluster had fewer N-insertions in productive TCRs, according to a later genetic analysis. The only immune exposure information available for the cohort was CMV serostatus. An earlier analysis of 587 of the donors showed that most TCR beta V segments appeared in productive rearrangements either about 87% or about 30% of the time, which broadly matched IMGT annotations. Some IMGT-functional V segments, including TRBV6-2 and TRBV6-3, could not be told apart with the 87-base-pair reads, so those segments were excluded. V-gene and J-gene trimming of TCR beta chains was associated with a missense DCLRE1C variant in a later genetic analysis, and the association was replicated in an independent cohort. The cohort was sequenced for TCR beta chains only, and without alpha or paired-chain data the features that could be detected were limited. A later analysis reported that several top co-occurrence clusters appeared linked to parvovirus B19, influenza, CMV and Epstein-Barr virus. In a later analysis, around 17,000 TCR beta sequences were associated with specific HLA alleles at a false discovery rate of 0.05. While some public TCRs were present in many individuals, most TCR sequences turned up only very rarely across donors. It was suggested by the authors that the approach could potentially be generalized to other disease states and immunological phenotypes. Linkage disequilibrium might explain the correlated functional status among segregating V segments, but an unknown experimental factor could not be excluded. A group of highly shared sequence variants was considered likely to be a technical artifact of the sequencing pipeline. In a later analysis, HLA-associated TCR beta chains were found to be more clonally expanded and to have lower generation probabilities than equally common non-associated chains. In vitro tests confirmed that three of the cytomegalovirus-associated TCR beta chains recognize cytomegalovirus antigens. Because some donors lacked HLA typing at each locus, the association tests relied only on the typed subset. Because counts were too low, roughly 16 rarely observed V segments, including chromosome 9 orphons, were left out of the earlier analysis of about 500 of the donors. In a later analysis, most CMV-associated TCR beta chains were found to appear HLA-restricted, with HLA associations seemingly driven largely by CMV exposure. A later analysis found that TCR association rates varied across HLA loci, with DRB1 alleles showing the most associated TCRs and HLA-C alleles the fewest.

Note on this clone: Its antigen remains undetermined. Qualities for individual bases were not recorded, and no much larger clone is one base off.

The cohort consisted of more than 650 healthy bone marrow donors. At the time of sampling, all cohort members were nominally healthy, though unrecorded immune exposures were likely present. The donor tested CMV seronegative, placing the donor among the 350 or so seronegative members of the cohort. A peripheral blood sample was provided by each donor, and peripheral blood mononuclear cells were used for TCR beta sequencing. Genomic DNA was extracted from the blood cell samples with the Qiagen DNeasy Blood Extraction Kit. CDR3 length: 14 amino acids, cysteine to phenylalanine. Solely the CDR3 DNA is kept, with 42 bases framed from the first base. CDR1 and CDR2 were assigned from the germline V gene as MDHEN and SYDVKM. V loses 2 bases at its end and J loses 5 bases; junction bases beyond the gene matches: 2.

This TCR was sampled from a man aged 30-40 years in good health and CMV-seronegative. The V gene is TRBV28 and the J gene is TRBJ2-7, with 11 bases in between that match TRBD2. Sequences were obtained from PBMCs. CDR3 protein: CASSLASGRHEQYF. The DNA sequence is TGTGCCAGCAGTTTAGCTAGCGGGAGGCACGAGCAGTACTTC.